These 10 T cell receptor beta chains were all obtained from the same sample, sequenced in a study of radiotherapy plus CTLA-4 blockade in lung cancer. Generated by immunoSEQ multiplex PCR, the TCRdb table keeps only in-frame clones and is missing some. Of about 28,000 clones in the sample, about four fifths were seen once. The sample was peripheral blood, taken from a patient treated with radiotherapy plus ipilimumab. Receptors originate from a human donor with non-small cell lung cancer that progressed on radiotherapy plus ipilimumab.

The rearrangement uses TRBV7-2 and TRBJ2-7; no clear D. Germline CDR1 reads SGHTA; CDR2 reads FQGNSA. Trimming stripped 5 bases from V and 0 bases from J, with 2 bases between. This CDR3 is built from 11 residues. CDR3 sequence: CASSASYEQYF. The CDR3 DNA sequence: TGTGCCAGCAGCGCCTCCTACGAGCAGTACTTC.

The CDR3 DNA reads as TGTGCCAGCAGGGGGACAGGGAACACCGGGGAGCTGTTTTTT. Translating it yields CASRGTGNTGELFF. The chain joins TRBV2 to TRBJ2-2, with 8 positions matching TRBD1. CDR3 length: 14 amino acids. Germline CDR1 is SNHLY and CDR2 is FYNNEI. J gave up 1 base and V 6 bases, and 1 base lay outside the gene matches.

V and J are TRBV6-1 and TRBJ2-1; 10 nucleotides align to TRBD1. V was clipped by 5 bases and J by 4 bases; unmatched bases: 5. The CDR3 runs 15 residues. Germline values: CDR1 MNHNS, CDR2 SASEGT. The CDR3 protein is CASSSTGGVYNEQFF. The CDR3, as DNA: TGTGCCAGCAGTTCGACAGGGGGCGTTTACAATGAGCAGTTCTTC.

The table lists this clone with a few counts. The chain is built from TRBV6-5 and TRBJ2-1; TRBD2 might be the D (5 bases). There are 16 residues in the CDR3. Trimming took 0 bases from V and 4 from J, leaving 13 bases between them. Germline CDR1 is MNHEY and CDR2 is SVGAGI. CDR3 DNA sequence: TGTGCCAGCAGTTACTCCGAGGAGGTCGCATACAATGAGCAGTTCTTC. It specifies CASSYSEEVAYNEQFF.

This CDR3 reads CASSLATGGLNEKLFF. The CDR3 DNA is TGTGCCAGCAGTTTAGCGACAGGGGGCCTGAATGAAAAACTGTTTTTT. The genes are TRBV28 and TRBJ1-4, with TRBD1 matching over 10 bases. Trimming removed 2 bases from V and 5 bases from J; junction bases left unmatched: 5. Germline values: CDR1 MDHEN, CDR2 SYDVKM. CDR3 length: 16 amino acids.

The CDR3 coding sequence is TGTGCCAGCAGCTTGGGAGGTCGGTGGGATACGCAGTATTTT. It is translated as CASSLGGRWDTQYF. The V gene is TRBV7-8, the J gene TRBJ2-3; D is possibly TRBD2 (6 bases). Trimming shortened V by 3 bases and J by 6 bases, and 13 bases separated the two germline ends. This CDR3 has 14 residues. From germline, CDR1 is SGHVS and CDR2 FQNEAQ.

The gene calls are TRBV9 and TRBJ1-1, with D possibly being TRBD1 (5 bases). Germline V gene lookup returns CDR1 SGDLS and CDR2 YYNGEE. V lost 3 bases to trimming and J lost 3 bases, with 15 bases between them. The CDR3 spans 15 residues. CDR3: CASSGNWGSYTEAFF. As DNA, the CDR3 is TGTGCCAGCAGCGGAAACTGGGGCAGCTACACTGAAGCTTTCTTT.

The rearrangement joins TRBV30 to TRBJ1-1; D not certain. The ends were cut back, 1 base at V and 4 bases at J, with 13 bases in the middle. Germline CDR1 reads GTSNPN; CDR2 reads SVGIG (reference sequence). The length of the CDR3 is 14 residues. CDR3 sequence (DNA): TGTGCCTGGAGTGAAAGGTATCGGGGCACTGAAGCTTTCTTT. Protein sequence: CAWSERYRGTEAFF.

V gene TRBV5-5 combines with J gene TRBJ1-1; a possible D gene is TRBD1 (5 bases). The CDR3 is 14 residues long. Germline assignment: CDR1 SGHKS and CDR2 YYEKEE (reference sequence). Trimming cost V 4 bases and J 1 base, with 11 bases left between them. The DNA for the CDR3 is TGTGCCAGCAGCGTGAGACAGACGAACACTGAAGCTTTCTTT. This translates into CASSVRQTNTEAFF.

V and J are TRBV19 and TRBJ2-6; D perhaps matches TRBD2 (5 bases). The CDR3 extends over 15 amino acids. Trimming removed 4 bases at V and 0 bases at J, with 7 bases between. CDR1 is LNHDA and CDR2 is SQIVND in the germline V gene (reference sequence). The CDR3 nucleotides read TGTGCCAGTAGTAGAGGGAACTCTGGGGCCAACGTCCTGACTTTC. Encoded protein: CASSRGNSGANVLTF.